Here is one T cell receptor beta chain with its context. This sample stems from a study of glioma-infiltrating T cells after dendritic cell vaccination. For the study at large: Dendritic cell vaccination trial patients had either newly diagnosed or recurrent glioblastoma.

This table comes from immunoSEQ multiplex PCR, and its TCRdb copy is limited to in-frame clones, with some not included. The sample includes about 82,000 clones, 70% to 90% of them seen just once. Trimming took 6 bases from V and 1 from J; bases not matched to a gene: 18. This CDR3 region has 19 residues. In germline, CDR1 is SGHVS, CDR2 FNYEAQ. The clonotype originates from a human donor with glioblastoma. This material consisted of blood, taken before dendritic cell vaccination. The chain combines TRBV7-6 with TRBJ2-7, with 10 bases identical to TRBD2. CDR3 sequence (DNA): TGTGCCAGCAGTTCAATTCTAGCGGGGGCCACGGGGAGATCCTACGAGCAGTACTTC. Its translation: CASSSILAGATGRSYEQYF.